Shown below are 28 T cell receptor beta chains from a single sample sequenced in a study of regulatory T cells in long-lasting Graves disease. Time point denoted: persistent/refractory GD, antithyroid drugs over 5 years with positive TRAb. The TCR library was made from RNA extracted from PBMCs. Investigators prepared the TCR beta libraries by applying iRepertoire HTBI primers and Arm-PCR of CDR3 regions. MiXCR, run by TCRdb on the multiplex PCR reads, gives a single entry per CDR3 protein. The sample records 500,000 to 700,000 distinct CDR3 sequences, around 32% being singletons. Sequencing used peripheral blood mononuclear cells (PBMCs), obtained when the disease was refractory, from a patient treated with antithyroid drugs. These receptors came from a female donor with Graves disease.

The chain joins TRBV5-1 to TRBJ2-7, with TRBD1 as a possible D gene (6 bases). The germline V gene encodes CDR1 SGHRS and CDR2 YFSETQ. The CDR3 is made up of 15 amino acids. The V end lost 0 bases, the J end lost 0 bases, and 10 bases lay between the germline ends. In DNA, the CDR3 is TGCGCCAGCAGCTTGGGTCCGGGACACTCCTACGAGCAGTACTTC. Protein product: CASSLGPGHSYEQYF.

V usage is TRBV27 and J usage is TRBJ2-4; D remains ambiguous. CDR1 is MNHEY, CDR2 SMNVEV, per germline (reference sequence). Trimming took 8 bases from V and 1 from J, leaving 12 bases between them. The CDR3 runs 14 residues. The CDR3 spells CASSRLSAKNIQYF. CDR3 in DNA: TGTGCCAGCTCGCGCTTATCGGCCAAAAACATTCAGTACTTC.

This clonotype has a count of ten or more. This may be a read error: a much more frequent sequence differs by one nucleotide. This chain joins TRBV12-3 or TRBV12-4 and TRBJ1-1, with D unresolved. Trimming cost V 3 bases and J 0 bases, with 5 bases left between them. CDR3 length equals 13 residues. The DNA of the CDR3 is TGTGCCAGCAGTTTTTCAGTGAACACTGAAGCTTTCTTT. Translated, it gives CASSFSVNTEAFF.

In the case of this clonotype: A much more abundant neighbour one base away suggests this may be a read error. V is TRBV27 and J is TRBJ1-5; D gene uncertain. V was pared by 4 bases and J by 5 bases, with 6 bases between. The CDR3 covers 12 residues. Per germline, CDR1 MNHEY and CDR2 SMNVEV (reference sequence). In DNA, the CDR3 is TGTGCCAGCAGTTACGCGGATCAGCCCCAGCATTTT. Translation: CASSYADQPQHF.

The CDR3 reads CASSARTNGNEQFF. CDR3 nucleotides: TGTGCCAGCAGCGCCAGAACAAATGGTAATGAGCAGTTCTTC. The rearrangement links TRBV11-2 to TRBJ2-1; D call uncertain. The CDR3 totals 14 residues. CDR1 and CDR2 from the germline V gene are SGHAT and FQNNGV. Trimming took 5 bases from V and 7 from J, leaving 15 bases between them. The entire variable domain, with the rest obtained from reference TRBV11-2 and TRBJ2-1, is as follows: EAGVAQSPRYKIIEKRQSVAFWCNPISGHATLYWYQQILGQGPKLLIQFQNNGVVDDSQLPKDRFSAERLKGVDSTLKIQPAKLEDSAVYLCASSARTNGNEQFFGPGTRLTVL.

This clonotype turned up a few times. CDR3 DNA: TGTGCCAGCAACCAGGGATATACGAACACTGAAGCTTTCTTT. It encodes CASNQGYTNTEAFF. J is TRBJ1-1 and V is TRBV9; D perhaps matches TRBD1 (5 bases). Per the germline V gene, CDR1 is SGDLS and CDR2 is YYNGEE. The length of the CDR3 is 14 residues. V lost 6 bases and J lost 1, with 13 bases in between.

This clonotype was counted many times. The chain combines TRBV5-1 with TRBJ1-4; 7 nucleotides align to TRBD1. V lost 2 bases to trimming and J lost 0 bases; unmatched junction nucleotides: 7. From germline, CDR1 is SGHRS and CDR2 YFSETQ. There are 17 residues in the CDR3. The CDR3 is CASSLFSQGATNEKLFF. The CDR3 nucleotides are TGCGCCAGCAGCTTATTTTCTCAGGGGGCAACTAATGAAAAACTGTTTTTT.

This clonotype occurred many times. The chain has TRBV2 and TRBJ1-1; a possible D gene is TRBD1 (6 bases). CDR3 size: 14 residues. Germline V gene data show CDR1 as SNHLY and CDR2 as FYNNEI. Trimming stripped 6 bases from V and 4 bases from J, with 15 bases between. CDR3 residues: CASRREQGSTEAFF. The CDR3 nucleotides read TGTGCCAGCAGAAGGGAACAGGGATCCACTGAAGCTTTCTTT.

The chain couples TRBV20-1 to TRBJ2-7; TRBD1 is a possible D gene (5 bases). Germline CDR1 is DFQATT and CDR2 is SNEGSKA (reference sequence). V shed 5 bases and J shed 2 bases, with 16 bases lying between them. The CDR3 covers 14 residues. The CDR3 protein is CSAEAQGKPYEQYF. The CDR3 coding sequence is TGCAGTGCTGAGGCGCAGGGAAAACCCTACGAGCAGTACTTC.

DNA of the CDR3: TGTGCCAGCTCCGGGGGCAGCCGCAGCTATGGCTACACCTTC. This encodes CASSGGSRSYGYTF. This chain joins TRBV6-2 or TRBV6-3 and TRBJ1-2; D possibly corresponds to TRBD1 (6 bases). Deletions cut 8 bases from V and 4 bases from J, with 17 bases between. Germline CDR1 reads MNHEY; CDR2 reads SVGEGT. CDR3 length: 14 amino acids.

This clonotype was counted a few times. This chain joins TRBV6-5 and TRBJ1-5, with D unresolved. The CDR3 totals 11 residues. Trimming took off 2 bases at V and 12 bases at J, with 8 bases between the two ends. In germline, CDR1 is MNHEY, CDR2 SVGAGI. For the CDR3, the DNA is TGTGCCAGCAGTTACGGTCAACTCCAGCATTTT. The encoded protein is CASSYGQLQHF.

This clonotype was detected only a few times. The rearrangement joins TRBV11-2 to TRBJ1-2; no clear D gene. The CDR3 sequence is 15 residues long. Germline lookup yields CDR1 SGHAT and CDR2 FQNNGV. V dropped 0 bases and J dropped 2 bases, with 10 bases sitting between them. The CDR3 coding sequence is TGTGCCAGCAGCTTAGACTATCCGGGGAACTATGGCTACACCTTC. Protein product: CASSLDYPGNYGYTF.

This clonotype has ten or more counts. CDR3 in DNA: TGTGCCAGCAGTTTAGGCAGACGCGGGGAGCTGTTTTTT. It encodes CASSLGRRGELFF. V gene TRBV28 combines with J gene TRBJ2-2, with D hard to call. This CDR3 is 13 amino acids long. Germline CDR1 and CDR2: MDHEN and SYDVKM. Deletions cut 2 bases from V and 7 bases from J, with 8 bases between.

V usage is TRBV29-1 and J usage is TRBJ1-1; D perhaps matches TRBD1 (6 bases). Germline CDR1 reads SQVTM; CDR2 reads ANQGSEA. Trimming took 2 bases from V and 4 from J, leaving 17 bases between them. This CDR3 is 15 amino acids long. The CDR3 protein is CSVERWGTKGTEAFF. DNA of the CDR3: TGCAGCGTTGAACGTTGGGGGACAAAAGGCACTGAAGCTTTCTTT.

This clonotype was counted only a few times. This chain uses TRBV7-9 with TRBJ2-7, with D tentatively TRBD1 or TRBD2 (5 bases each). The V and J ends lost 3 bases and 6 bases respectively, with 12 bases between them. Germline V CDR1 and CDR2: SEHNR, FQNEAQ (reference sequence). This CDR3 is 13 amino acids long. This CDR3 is CASSLGTTSEQYF. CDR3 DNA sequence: TGTGCCAGCAGCTTGGGGACCACCAGCGAGCAGTACTTC.

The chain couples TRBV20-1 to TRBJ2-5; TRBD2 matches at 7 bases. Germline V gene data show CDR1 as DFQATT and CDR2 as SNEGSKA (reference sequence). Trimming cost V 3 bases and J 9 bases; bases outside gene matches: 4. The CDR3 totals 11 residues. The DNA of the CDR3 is TGCAGTGCTAGGGGGGGGGAGCCCCAGTACTTC. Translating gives CSARGGEPQYF.

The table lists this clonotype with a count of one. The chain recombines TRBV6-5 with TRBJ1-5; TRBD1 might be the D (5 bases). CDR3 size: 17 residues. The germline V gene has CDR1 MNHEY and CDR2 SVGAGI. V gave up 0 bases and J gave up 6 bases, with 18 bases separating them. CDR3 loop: CASSYSKRGGGSQPQHF. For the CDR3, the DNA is TGTGCCAGCAGTTACTCGAAGAGGGGCGGGGGGAGTCAGCCCCAGCATTTT.

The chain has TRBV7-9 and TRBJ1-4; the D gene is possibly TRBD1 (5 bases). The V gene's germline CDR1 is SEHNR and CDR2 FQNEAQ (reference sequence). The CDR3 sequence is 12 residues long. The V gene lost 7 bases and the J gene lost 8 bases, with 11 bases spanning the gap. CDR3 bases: TGTGCCAGCACAGGGTCGGAGGAAAAACTGTTTTTT. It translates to CASTGSEEKLFF.

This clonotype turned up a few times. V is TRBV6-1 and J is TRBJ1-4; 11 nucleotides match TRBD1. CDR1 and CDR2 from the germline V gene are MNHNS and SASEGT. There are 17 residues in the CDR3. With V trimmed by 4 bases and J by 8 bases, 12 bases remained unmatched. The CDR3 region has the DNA TGTGCCAGCAGTGCGCTATCTGGACAGGGGGCACGGGAAAAACTGTTTTTT. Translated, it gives CASSALSGQGAREKLFF.

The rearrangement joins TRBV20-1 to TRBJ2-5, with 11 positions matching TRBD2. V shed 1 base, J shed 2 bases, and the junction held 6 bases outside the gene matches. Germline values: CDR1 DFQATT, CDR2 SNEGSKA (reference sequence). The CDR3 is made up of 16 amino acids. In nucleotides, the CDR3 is TGCAGTGCTAGAGTTCTAGCGGGAGGCCCACAAGAGACCCAGTACTTC. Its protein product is CSARVLAGGPQETQYF.

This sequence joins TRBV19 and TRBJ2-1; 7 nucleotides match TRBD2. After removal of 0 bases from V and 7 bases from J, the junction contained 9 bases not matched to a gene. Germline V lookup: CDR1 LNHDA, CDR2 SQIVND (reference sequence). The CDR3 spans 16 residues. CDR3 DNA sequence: TGTGCCAGTAGTATAGAGAGACGAGCGGGGAGGAATGAGCAGTTCTTC. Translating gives CASSIERRAGRNEQFF. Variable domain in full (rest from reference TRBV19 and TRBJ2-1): DGGITQSPKYLFRKEGQNVTLSCEQNLNHDAMYWYRQDPGQGLRLIYYSQIVNDFQKGDIAEGYSVSREKKESFPLTVTSAQKNPTAFYLCASSIERRAGRNEQFFGPGTRLTVL.

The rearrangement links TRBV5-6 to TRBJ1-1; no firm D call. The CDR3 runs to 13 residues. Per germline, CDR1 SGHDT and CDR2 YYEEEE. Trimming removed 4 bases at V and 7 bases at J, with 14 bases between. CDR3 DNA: TGTGCCAGCAGCGCCGTCGCCGGACTTGAAGCTTTCTTT. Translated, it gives CASSAVAGLEAFF.

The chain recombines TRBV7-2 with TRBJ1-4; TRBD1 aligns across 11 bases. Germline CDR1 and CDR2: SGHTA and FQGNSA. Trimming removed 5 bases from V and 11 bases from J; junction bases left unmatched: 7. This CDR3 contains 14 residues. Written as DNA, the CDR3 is TGTGCCAGCAGCCAGCAGGACAGGGGGCAGAAACTGTTTTTT. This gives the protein CASSQQDRGQKLFF.

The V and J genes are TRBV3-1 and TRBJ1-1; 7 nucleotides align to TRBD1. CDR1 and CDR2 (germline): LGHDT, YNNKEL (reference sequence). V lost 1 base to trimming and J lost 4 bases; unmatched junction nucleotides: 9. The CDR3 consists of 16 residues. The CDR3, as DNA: TGTGCCAGCAGCCAAGGGGACAGCTCGAGTCCCACTGAAGCTTTCTTT. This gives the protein CASSQGDSSSPTEAFF.

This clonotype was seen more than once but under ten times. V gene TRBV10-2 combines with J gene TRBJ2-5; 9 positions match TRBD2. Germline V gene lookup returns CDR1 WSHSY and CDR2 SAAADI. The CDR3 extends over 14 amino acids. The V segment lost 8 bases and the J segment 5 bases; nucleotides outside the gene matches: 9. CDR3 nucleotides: TGCGCCAGCGCACTAGCGGGTATCGAGGAGACCCAGTACTTC. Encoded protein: CASALAGIEETQYF.

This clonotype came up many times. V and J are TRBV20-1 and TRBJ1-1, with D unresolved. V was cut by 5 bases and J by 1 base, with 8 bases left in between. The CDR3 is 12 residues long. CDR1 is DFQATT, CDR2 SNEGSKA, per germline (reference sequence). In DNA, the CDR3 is TGCAGTGCTGGAGGAGGGAACACTGAAGCTTTCTTT. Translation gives CSAGGGNTEAFF.

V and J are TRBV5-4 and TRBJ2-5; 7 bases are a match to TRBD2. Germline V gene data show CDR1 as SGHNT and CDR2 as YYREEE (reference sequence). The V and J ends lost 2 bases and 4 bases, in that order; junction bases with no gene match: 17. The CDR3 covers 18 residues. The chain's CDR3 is CASSLPSPLANMGETQYF. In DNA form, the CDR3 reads TGTGCCAGCAGCTTACCTTCTCCACTAGCGAACATGGGAGAGACCCAGTACTTC.

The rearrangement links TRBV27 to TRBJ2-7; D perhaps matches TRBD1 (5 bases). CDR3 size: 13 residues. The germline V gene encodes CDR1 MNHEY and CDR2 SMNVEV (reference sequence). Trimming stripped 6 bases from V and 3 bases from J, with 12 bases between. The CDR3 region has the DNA TGTGCCAGCAGGATGGGGCGGAGCTACGAGCAGTACTTC. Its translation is CASRMGRSYEQYF.